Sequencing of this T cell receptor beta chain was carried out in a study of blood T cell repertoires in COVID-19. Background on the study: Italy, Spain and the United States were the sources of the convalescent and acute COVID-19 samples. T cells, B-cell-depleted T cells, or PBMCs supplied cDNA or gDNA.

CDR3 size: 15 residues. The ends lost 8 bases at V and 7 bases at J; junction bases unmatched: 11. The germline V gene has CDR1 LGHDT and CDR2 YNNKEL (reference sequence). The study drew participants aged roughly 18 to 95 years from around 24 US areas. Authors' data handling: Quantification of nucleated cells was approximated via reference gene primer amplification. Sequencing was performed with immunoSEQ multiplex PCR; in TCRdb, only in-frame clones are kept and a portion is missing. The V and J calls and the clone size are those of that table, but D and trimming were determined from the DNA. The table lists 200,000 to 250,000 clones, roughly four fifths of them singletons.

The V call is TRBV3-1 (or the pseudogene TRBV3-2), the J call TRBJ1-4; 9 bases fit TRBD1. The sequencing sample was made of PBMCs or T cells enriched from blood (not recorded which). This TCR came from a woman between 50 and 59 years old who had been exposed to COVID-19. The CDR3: CASGIRTGASEKLFF. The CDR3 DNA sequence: TGTGCCAGCGGGATACGGACAGGGGCGAGTGAAAAACTGTTTTTT.